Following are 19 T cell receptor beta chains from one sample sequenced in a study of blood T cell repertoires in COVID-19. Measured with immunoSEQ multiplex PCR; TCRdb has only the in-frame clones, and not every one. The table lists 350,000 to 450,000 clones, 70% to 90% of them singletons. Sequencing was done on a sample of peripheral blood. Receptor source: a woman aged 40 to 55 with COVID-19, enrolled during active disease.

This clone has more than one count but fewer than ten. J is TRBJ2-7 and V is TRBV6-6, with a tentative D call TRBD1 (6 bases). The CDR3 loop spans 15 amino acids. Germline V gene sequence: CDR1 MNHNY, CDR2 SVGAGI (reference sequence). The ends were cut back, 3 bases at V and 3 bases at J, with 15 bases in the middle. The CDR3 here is CASSYGGSMVYEQYF. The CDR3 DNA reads TGTGCCAGCAGTTATGGGGGCTCCATGGTCTACGAGCAGTACTTC.

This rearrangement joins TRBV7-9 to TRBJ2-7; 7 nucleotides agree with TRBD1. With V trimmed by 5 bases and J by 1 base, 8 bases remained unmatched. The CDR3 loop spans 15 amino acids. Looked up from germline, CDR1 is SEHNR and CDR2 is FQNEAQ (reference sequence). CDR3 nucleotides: TGTGCCAGCAGCCCGGGACAGATTTCATCCTACGAGCAGTACTTC. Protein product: CASSPGQISSYEQYF.

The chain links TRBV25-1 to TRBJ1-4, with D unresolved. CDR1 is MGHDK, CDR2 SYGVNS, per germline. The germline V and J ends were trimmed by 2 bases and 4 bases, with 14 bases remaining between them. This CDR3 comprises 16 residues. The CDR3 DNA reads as TGTGCCAGCAGTGAAGGCCCCTCTCTCTTTAATGAAAAACTGTTTTTT. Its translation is CASSEGPSLFNEKLFF.

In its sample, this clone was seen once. The CDR3 coding sequence is TGTGCCTGGAGTGTATTTGGCAGGGGTGACACTGAAGCTTTCTTT. Translating gives CAWSVFGRGDTEAFF. The chain employs TRBV30 and TRBJ1-1; D might be TRBD1 (6 bases). Looked up from germline, CDR1 is GTSNPN and CDR2 is SVGIG (reference sequence). The CDR3 contains 15 residues. Trimming pared 0 bases from V and 3 bases from J, leaving 14 bases between.

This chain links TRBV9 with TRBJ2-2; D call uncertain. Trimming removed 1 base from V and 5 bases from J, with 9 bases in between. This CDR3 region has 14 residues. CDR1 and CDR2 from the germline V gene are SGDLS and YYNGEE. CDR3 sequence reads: CASSVSKRTGELFF. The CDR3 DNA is TGTGCCAGCAGCGTAAGTAAGAGGACCGGGGAGCTGTTTTTT.

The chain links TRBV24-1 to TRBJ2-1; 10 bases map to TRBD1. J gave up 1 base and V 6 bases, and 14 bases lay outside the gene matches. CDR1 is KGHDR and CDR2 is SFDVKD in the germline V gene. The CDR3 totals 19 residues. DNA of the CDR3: TGTGCCACCAGTAATAGACAGGGGGCGCGTGGAGGTTCCTACAATGAGCAGTTCTTC. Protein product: CATSNRQGARGGSYNEQFF.

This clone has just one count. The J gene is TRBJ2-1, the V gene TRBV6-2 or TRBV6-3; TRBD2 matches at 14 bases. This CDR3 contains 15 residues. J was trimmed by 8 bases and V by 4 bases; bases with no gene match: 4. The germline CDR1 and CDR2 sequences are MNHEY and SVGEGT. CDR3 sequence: CASSSGTSGGDEQFF. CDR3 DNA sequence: TGTGCCAGCAGTTCGGGGACTAGCGGGGGAGATGAGCAGTTCTTC.

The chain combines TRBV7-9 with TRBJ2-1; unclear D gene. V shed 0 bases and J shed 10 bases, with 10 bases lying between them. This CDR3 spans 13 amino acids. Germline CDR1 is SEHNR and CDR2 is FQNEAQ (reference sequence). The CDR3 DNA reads TGTGCCAGCAGCTTAGCTGAAAGGCGGGAGCAGTTCTTC. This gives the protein CASSLAERREQFF.

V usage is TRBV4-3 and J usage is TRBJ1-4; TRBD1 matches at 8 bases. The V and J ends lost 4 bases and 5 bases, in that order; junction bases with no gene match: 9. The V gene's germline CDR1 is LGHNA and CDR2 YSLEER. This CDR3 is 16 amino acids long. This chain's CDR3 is CASSPEVWTGNEKLFF. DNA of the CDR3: TGCGCCAGCAGCCCAGAAGTCTGGACAGGGAATGAAAAACTGTTTTTT.

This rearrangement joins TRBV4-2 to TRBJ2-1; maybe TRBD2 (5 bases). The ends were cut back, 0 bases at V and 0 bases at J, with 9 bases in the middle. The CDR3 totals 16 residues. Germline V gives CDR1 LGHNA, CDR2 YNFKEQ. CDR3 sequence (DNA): TGTGCCAGCAGCCAAGAGACTACAGACTCCTACAATGAGCAGTTCTTC. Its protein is CASSQETTDSYNEQFF.

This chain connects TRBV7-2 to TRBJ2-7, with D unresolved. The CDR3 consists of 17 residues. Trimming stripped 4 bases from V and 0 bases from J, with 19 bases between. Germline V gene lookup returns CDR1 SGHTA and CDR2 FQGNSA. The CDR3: CASSSIDWLSYSYEQYF. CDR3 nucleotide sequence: TGTGCCAGCAGCTCCATCGACTGGCTCTCGTACTCCTACGAGCAGTACTTC.

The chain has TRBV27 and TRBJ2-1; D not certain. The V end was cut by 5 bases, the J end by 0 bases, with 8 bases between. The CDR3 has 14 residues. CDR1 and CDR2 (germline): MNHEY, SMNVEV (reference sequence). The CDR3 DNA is TGTGCCAGCAGTCCTTCTAGCTCCTACAATGAGCAGTTCTTC. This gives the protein CASSPSSSYNEQFF.

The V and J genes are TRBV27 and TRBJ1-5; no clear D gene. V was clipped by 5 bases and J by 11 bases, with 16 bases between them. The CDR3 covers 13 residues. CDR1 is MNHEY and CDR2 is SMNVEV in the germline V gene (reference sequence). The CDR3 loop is CASSAEPYRAQHF. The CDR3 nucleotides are TGTGCCAGCAGTGCAGAGCCGTACCGGGCCCAGCATTTT.

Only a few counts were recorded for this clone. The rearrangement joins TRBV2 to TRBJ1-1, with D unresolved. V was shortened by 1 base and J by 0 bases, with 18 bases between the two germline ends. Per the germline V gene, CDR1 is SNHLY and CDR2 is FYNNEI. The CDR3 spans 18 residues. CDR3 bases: TGTGCCAGCAGTGAAGACCCTGACAAGAAGCACATGAACACTGAAGCTTTCTTT. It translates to CASSEDPDKKHMNTEAFF.

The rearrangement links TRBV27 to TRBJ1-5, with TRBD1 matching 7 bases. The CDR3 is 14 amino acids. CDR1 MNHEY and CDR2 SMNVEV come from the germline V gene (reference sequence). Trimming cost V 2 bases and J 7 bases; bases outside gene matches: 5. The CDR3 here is CASSLKGAGQPQHF. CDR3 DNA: TGTGCCAGCAGTTTAAAGGGGGCAGGGCAGCCCCAGCATTTT.

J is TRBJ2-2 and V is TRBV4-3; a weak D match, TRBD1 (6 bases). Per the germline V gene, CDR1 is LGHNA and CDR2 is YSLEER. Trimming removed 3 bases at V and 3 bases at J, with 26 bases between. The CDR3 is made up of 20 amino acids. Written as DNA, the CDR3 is TGCGCCAGCAGCCATCTCGTTCGGGACACCGACCTCCAGGACACCGGGGAGCTGTTTTTT. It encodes CASSHLVRDTDLQDTGELFF.

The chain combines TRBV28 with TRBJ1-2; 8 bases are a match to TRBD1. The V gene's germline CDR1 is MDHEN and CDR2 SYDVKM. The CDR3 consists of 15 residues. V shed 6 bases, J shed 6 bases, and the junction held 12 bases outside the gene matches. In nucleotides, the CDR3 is TGTGCCAGCAGAAGATCAGGGGGCACAACCCATGGCTACACCTTC. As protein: CASRRSGGTTHGYTF.

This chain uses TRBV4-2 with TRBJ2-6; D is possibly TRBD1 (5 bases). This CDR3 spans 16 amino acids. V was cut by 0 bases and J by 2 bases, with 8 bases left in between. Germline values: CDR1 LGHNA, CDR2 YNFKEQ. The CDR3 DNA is TGTGCCAGCAGCCAAGAGGAAGGGGCTGGGGCCAACGTCCTGACTTTC. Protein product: CASSQEEGAGANVLTF.

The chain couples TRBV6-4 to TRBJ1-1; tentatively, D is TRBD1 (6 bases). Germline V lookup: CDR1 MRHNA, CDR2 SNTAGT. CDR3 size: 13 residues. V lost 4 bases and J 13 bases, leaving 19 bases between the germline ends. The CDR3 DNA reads TGTGCCAGCAGTGTTTTCGGGGACAACGTAGTTTTCTTT. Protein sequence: CASSVFGDNVVFF.